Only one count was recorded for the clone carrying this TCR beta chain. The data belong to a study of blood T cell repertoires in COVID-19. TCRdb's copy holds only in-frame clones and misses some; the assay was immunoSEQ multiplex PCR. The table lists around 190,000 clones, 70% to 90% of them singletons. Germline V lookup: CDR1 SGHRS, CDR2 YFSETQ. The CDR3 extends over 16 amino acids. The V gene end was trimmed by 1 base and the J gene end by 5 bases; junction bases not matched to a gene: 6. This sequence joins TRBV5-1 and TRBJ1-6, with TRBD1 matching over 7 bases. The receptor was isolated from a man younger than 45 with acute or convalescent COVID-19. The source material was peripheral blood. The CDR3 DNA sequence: TGCGCCAGCAGCTTGAGGACAGGAGCCGATAATTCACCCCTCCACTTT. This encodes CASSLRTGADNSPLHF.